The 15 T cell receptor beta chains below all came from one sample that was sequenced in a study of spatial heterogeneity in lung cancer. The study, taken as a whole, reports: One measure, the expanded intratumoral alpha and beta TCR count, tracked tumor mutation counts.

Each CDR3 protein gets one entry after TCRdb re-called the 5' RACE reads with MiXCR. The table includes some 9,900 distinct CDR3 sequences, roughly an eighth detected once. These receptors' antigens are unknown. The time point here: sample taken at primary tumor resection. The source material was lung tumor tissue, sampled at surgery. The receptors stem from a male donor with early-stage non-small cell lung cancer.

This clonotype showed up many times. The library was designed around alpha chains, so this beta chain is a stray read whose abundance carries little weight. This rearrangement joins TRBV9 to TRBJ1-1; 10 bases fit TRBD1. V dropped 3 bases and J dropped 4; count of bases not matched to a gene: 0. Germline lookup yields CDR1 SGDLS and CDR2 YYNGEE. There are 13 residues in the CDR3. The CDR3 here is CASSGTGGTEAFF. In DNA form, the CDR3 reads TGTGCCAGCAGCGGGACAGGGGGCACTGAAGCTTTCTTT.

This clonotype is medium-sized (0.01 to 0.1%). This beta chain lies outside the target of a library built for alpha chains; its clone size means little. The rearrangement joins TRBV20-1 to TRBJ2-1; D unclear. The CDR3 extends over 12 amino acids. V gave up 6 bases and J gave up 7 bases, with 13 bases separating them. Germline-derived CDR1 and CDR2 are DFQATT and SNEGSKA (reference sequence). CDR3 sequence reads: CSAKDFLNEQFF. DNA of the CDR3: TGCAGTGCCAAAGATTTCCTAAATGAGCAGTTCTTC.

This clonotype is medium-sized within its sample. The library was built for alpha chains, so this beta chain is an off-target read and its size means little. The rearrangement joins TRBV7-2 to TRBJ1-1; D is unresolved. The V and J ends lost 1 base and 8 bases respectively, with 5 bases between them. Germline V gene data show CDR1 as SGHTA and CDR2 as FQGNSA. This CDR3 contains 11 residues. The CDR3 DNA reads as TGTGCCAGCAGCTTAGTCCAGGAAGCTTTCTTT. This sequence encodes CASSLVQEAFF. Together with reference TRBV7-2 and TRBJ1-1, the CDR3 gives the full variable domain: GAGVSQSPSNKVTEKGKDVELRCDPISGHTALYWYRQSLGQGLEFLIYFQGNSAPDKSGLPSDRFSAERTGGSVSTLTIQRTQQEDSAVYLCASSLVQEAFFGQGTRLTVV.

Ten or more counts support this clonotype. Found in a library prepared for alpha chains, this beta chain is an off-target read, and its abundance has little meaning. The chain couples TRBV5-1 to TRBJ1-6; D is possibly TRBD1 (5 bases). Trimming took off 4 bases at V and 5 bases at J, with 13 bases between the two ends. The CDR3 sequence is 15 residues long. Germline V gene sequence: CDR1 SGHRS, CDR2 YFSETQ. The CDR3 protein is CASSQGNPDNSPLHF. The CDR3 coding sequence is TGCGCCAGCAGCCAGGGAAATCCGGATAATTCACCCCTCCACTTT.

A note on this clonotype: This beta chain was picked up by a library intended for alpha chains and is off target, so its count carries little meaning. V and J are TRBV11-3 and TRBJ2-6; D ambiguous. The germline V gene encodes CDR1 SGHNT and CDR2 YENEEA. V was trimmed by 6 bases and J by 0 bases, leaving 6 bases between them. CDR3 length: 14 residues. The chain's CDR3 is CASRSSSGANVLTF. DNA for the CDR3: TGTGCCAGCAGGAGTAGCTCTGGGGCCAACGTCCTGACTTTC.

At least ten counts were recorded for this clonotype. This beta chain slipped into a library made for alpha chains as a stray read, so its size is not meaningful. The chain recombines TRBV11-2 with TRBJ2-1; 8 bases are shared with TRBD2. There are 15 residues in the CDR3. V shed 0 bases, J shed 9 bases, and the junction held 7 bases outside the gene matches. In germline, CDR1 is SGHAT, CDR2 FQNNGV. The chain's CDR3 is CASSLDHGLAGEQFF. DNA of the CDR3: TGTGCCAGCAGCTTAGATCACGGACTAGCCGGTGAGCAGTTCTTC.

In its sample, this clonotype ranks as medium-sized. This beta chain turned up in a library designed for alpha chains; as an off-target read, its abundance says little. CDR3 loop: CSVGQGTDTQYF. The CDR3 coding sequence is TGCAGCGTTGGACAGGGCACAGATACGCAGTATTTT. The gene calls are TRBV29-1 and TRBJ2-3; D is perhaps TRBD1 (6 bases). This CDR3 has 12 residues. Germline values: CDR1 SQVTM, CDR2 ANQGSEA. Trimming shortened V by 4 bases and J by 1 base, and 6 bases separated the two germline ends.

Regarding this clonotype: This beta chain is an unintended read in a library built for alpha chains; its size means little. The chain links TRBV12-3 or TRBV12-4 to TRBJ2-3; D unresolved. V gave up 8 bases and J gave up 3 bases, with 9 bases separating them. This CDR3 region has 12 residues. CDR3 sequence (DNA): TGTGCCAGCGACACTGGAACAGATACGCAGTATTTT. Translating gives CASDTGTDTQYF.

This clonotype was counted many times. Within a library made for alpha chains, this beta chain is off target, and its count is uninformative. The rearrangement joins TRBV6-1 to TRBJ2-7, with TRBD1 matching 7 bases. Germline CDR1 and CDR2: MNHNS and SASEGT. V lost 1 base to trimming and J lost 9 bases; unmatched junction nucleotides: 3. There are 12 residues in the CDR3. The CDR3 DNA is TGTGCCAGCAGTGAAGGACAGGGCGGGCAGTACTTC. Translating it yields CASSEGQGGQYF.

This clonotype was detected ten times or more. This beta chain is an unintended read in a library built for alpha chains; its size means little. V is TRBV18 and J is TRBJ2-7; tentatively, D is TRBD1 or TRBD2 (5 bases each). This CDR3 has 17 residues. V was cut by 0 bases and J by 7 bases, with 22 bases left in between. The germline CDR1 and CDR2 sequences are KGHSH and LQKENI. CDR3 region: CASSPPKRRDQLGEQYF. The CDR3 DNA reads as TGTGCCAGCTCACCACCCAAACGAAGGGACCAGCTAGGAGAGCAGTACTTC.

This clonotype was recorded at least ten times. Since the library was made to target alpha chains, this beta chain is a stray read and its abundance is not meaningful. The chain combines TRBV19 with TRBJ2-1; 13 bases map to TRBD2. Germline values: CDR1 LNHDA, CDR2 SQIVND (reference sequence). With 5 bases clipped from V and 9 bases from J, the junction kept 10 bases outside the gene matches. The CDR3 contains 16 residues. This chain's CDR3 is CASSSRLAGGLGEQFF. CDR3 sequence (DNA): TGTGCCAGTAGTTCCAGACTAGCGGGGGGCCTTGGTGAGCAGTTCTTC.

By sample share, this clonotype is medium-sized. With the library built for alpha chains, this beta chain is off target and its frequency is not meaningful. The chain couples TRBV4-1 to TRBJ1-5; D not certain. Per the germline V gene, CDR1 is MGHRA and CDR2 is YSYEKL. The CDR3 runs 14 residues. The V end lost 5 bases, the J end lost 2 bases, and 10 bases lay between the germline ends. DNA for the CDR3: TGCGCCAGCAGCGGCGGACGGCGCAATCAGCCCCAGCATTTT. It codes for CASSGGRRNQPQHF.

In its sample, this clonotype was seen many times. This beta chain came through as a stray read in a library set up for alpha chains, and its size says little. CDR3 residues: CASSESNDANEQYF. The CDR3 nucleotides read TGCGCCAGCAGTGAGTCGAACGACGCCAACGAGCAGTACTTC. The V call is TRBV10-2, the J call TRBJ2-7, with no clear D. Germline CDR1 and CDR2: WSHSY and SAAADI. This CDR3 has 14 amino acids. Trimming took 0 bases from V and 5 from J, leaving 11 bases between them.

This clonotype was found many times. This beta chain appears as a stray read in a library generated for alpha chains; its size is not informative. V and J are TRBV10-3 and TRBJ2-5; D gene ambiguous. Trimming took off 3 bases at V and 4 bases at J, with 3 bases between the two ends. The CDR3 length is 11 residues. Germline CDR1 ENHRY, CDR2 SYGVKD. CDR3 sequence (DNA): TGTGCCATCAGTGAAGCAGAGACCCAGTACTTC. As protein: CAISEAETQYF.

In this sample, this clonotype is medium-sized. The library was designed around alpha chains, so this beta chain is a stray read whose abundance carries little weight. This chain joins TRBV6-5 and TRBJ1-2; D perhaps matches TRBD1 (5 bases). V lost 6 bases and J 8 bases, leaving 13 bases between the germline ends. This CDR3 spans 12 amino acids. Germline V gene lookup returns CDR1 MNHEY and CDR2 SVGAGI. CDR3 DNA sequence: TGTGCCAGCAGAGGGGTGTCCTCGGGCTACACCTTC. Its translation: CASRGVSSGYTF.